Listed below are T cell receptor beta chains from one sample, sequenced in a study of blood T cell repertoires in COVID-19. Using immunoSEQ multiplex PCR, the repertoire was profiled, and TCRdb retains in-frame clones only, with some absent. The repertoire holds approximately 290,000 clones, with just over 90% as singletons. Specimen: peripheral blood. The receptors derive from a woman in her twenties or thirties with COVID-19, enrolled during active disease. Each CDR3 is given with its conserved first and last residue. The D gene is left open where the match is weak.

d_gene	v_gene	j_gene	CDR3aa
NA	TRBV19	TRBJ2-3	CASSLKAGLDTQYF
NA	TRBV18	TRBJ1-1	CASSPWDTLTEAFF
NA	TRBV3-1/TRBV3-2	TRBJ1-2	CASSQTAGGGYGYTF
NA	TRBV19	TRBJ2-2	CASSISRNTGELFF
TRBD1	TRBV19	TRBJ2-7	CASSVPGQSNEQYF
NA	TRBV6-5	TRBJ2-1	CASSSQEGRFF
NA	TRBV3-1/TRBV3-2	TRBJ2-6	CASSHGLTGANVLTF
TRBD1	TRBV5-4	TRBJ1-2	CASRPDRGRGYTF
NA	TRBV15	TRBJ2-5	CATSRVRDSGQTQYF
NA	TRBV1	TRBJ1-3	CTSTPGGGFAESGNTIYF
NA	TRBV6-5	TRBJ1-4	CASSYSVAVEKLFF
NA	TRBV6-1	TRBJ1-2	CASSEARGWDGYTF
NA	TRBV6-5	TRBJ2-7	CASSYSAHVSYEQYF
TRBD2	TRBV11-2	TRBJ2-1	CASSLLAGEGGEQFF
NA	TRBV28	TRBJ1-5	CASSLPPHRQGWDQPQHF
TRBD2	TRBV2	TRBJ2-7	CASSGLAGVSEQYF